The 20 T cell receptor beta chains in this list originate from one sample, sequenced in a study of cytomegalovirus exposure and HLA in healthy donors. TCRdb keeps only in-frame clones here, not all; method: immunoSEQ multiplex PCR. The data contain about 75,000 clones, just under 85% of them singletons. Sequenced sample: PBMCs. These receptors were obtained from a man between 25 and 39 years old in good health and CMV-seronegative.

For this clone: A read error may account for a junction end that differs from germline. This chain connects TRBV19 to TRBJ2-3; 8 bases match TRBD1. CDR1 is LNHDA and CDR2 is SQIVND in the germline V gene (reference sequence). This CDR3 comprises 14 residues. The chain's CDR3 is CASSIDRGSGGENF. The DNA for the CDR3 is TGTGCCAGTAGTATAGACCGGGGGTCAGGGGGCGAAAATTTT.

On this clone: The same CDR3 arises from other DNA sequences in this sample as well. The chain recombines TRBV7-6 with TRBJ1-5; 7 bases fit TRBD1. This CDR3 has 15 amino acids. Germline loops: CDR1 SGHVS, CDR2 FNYEAQ. Unmatched junction bases numbered 3, after V lost 2 bases and J lost 2 bases. The CDR3 sequence: CASSLTGVGNQPQHF. The CDR3 region has the DNA TGTGCCAGCAGCTTAACAGGGGTCGGCAATCAGCCCCAGCATTTT.

The rearrangement uses TRBV7-3 and TRBJ2-1; 8 bases agree with TRBD2. The V gene's germline CDR1 is SGHTA and CDR2 FQGTGA. This CDR3 spans 16 amino acids. The V and J ends lost 3 bases and 5 bases, in that order; junction bases with no gene match: 9. The CDR3 nucleotides read TGTGCCAGCAGCTTTGGGCCAGCGGGGGATAACAATGAGCAGTTCTTC. Its protein is CASSFGPAGDNNEQFF.

This chain links TRBV2 with TRBJ1-4, with D unresolved. CDR1 and CDR2 from the germline V gene are SNHLY and FYNNEI. V was pared by 7 bases and J by 3 bases, with 12 bases between. The CDR3 length is 14 residues. The CDR3 DNA reads as TGTGCCAGCAATTCGTATCCCCCTAATGAAAAACTGTTTTTT. Its protein product is CASNSYPPNEKLFF.

The CDR3 region is CASSSGNEQFF. DNA for the CDR3: TGTGCCAGCAGCTCAGGAAATGAGCAGTTCTTC. The V and J genes are TRBV7-9 and TRBJ2-1; no clear D gene. V dropped 4 bases and J dropped 7 bases, with 5 bases sitting between them. Germline-derived CDR1 and CDR2 are SEHNR and FQNEAQ (reference sequence). CDR3 size: 11 residues.

This chain connects TRBV15 to TRBJ2-6, with TRBD2 as a possible D gene (5 bases). CDR1 and CDR2 (germline): LNHNV, YYDKDF (reference sequence). Trimming shortened V by 3 bases and J by 0 bases, and 9 bases separated the two germline ends. The CDR3 is 16 residues long. This chain's CDR3 is CATSSEGVSGANVLTF. For the CDR3, the DNA is TGTGCCACCAGCAGTGAGGGCGTCTCTGGGGCCAACGTCCTGACTTTC.

This clone was picked up a small number of times. The chain joins TRBV6-1 to TRBJ1-2; tentative D call: TRBD1 (6 bases). In germline, CDR1 is MNHNS, CDR2 SASEGT. This CDR3 comprises 15 residues. The V end was cut by 6 bases, the J end by 2 bases, with 16 bases between. CDR3 sequence reads: CASSNSRDMNYGYTF. In DNA, the CDR3 is TGTGCCAGCAGCAATTCCCGGGACATGAACTATGGCTACACCTTC.

The chain couples TRBV29-1 to TRBJ2-3, with D possibly matching TRBD1 (5 bases). The CDR3 runs to 14 residues. Trimming stripped 6 bases from V and 2 bases from J, with 15 bases between. Looked up from germline, CDR1 is SQVTM and CDR2 is ANQGSEA. Here the CDR3 DNA reads TGCAGCGTCTCTGGGATGACAGACACAGATACGCAGTATTTT. It translates to CSVSGMTDTDTQYF.

The chain has TRBV5-8 and TRBJ2-2, with TRBD1 matching 10 bases. V was clipped by 4 bases and J by 5 bases; unmatched bases: 5. Germline assignment: CDR1 SGHTS and CDR2 YDEGEE. The CDR3 loop spans 15 amino acids. The CDR3 sequence is CASSRQGARTGELFF. The CDR3 DNA reads as TGTGCCAGCAGCCGACAGGGGGCGAGGACCGGGGAGCTGTTTTTT. The entire variable domain, with the rest obtained from reference TRBV5-8 and TRBJ2-2, is as follows: EAGVTQSPTHLIKTRGQQATLRCSPISGHTSVYWYQQALGLGLQFLLWYDEGEERNRGNFPPRFSGRQFPNYSSELNVNALELEDSALYLCASSRQGARTGELFFGEGSRLTVL.

V is TRBV7-9 and J is TRBJ2-2; TRBD1 might be the D (5 bases). This CDR3 comprises 13 residues. Per germline, CDR1 SEHNR and CDR2 FQNEAQ (reference sequence). V was pared by 5 bases and J by 6 bases, with 10 bases between. This chain's CDR3 is CASSTREAGELFF. The CDR3 coding sequence is TGTGCCAGCAGCACCAGGGAAGCCGGGGAGCTGTTTTTT.

The V call is TRBV28, the J call TRBJ1-2, with a possible D match to TRBD1 (5 bases). The CDR3 contains 13 residues. V was trimmed by 8 bases and J by 3 bases, leaving 13 bases between them. Per germline, CDR1 MDHEN and CDR2 SYDVKM. CDR3 nucleotide sequence: TGTGCCAGCTTTCGCCAGGGATACTATGGCTACACCTTC. This encodes CASFRQGYYGYTF.

This clone has just one count. This chain connects TRBV6-5 to TRBJ1-4; tentative D call: TRBD1 (6 bases). The CDR3 runs to 14 residues. Between the trimmed V and J ends, which lost 6 bases and 8 bases, there was a span of 16 bases. The germline V gene encodes CDR1 MNHEY and CDR2 SVGAGI. CDR3 nucleotides: TGTGCCAGCAGCCTCGGTGGGGGCCGAGAAAAACTGTTTTTT. The encoded protein is CASSLGGGREKLFF.

The chain combines TRBV7-2 with TRBJ1-4, with TRBD1 matching over 8 bases. The CDR3 runs 15 residues. Per germline, CDR1 SGHTA and CDR2 FQGNSA. Germline trimming cut 4 bases from V and 8 bases from J; bases unmatched to any gene: 9. CDR3 protein: CASSWGQERGEKLFF. DNA of the CDR3: TGTGCCAGCAGCTGGGGACAGGAAAGGGGCGAAAAACTGTTTTTT. The whole variable domain, remainder taken from reference TRBV7-2 and TRBJ1-4, is GAGVSQSPSNKVTEKGKDVELRCDPISGHTALYWYRQSLGQGLEFLIYFQGNSAPDKSGLPSDRFSAERTGGSVSTLTIQRTQQEDSAVYLCASSWGQERGEKLFFGSGTQLSVL.

The rearrangement links TRBV2 to TRBJ2-7; possibly TRBD2 for D (5 bases). Germline-derived CDR1 and CDR2 are SNHLY and FYNNEI. V shed 7 bases and J shed 3 bases, with 22 bases lying between them. The CDR3 has 16 amino acids. This CDR3 reads CASIRRGLLGHYEQYF. In nucleotides, the CDR3 is TGTGCCAGCATCCGTAGAGGACTCCTAGGGCACTACGAGCAGTACTTC.

The chain recombines TRBV29-1 with TRBJ2-3, with 10 bases aligning to TRBD1. This CDR3 is built from 16 residues. The ends lost 7 bases at V and 4 bases at J; junction bases unmatched: 14. From germline, CDR1 is SQVTM and CDR2 ANQGSEA. CDR3 DNA sequence: TGCAGCGATAGACCGCCGACGGGACAGGGGTCAGATACGCAGTATTTT. The encoded protein is CSDRPPTGQGSDTQYF.

The chain recombines TRBV5-6 with TRBJ2-7, with 7 nucleotides matching TRBD1. The ends lost 4 bases at V and 3 bases at J; junction bases unmatched: 16. Germline V gene lookup returns CDR1 SGHDT and CDR2 YYEEEE. CDR3 size: 17 residues. CDR3 sequence reads: CASSLYLRQGVVYEQYV. The CDR3, as DNA: TGTGCCAGCAGCCTATATCTCCGACAGGGAGTGGTCTACGAGCAGTACGTC.

This chain's CDR3 is CASSLSGDGSPLHF. The CDR3 DNA reads as TGTGCCAGCAGCTTATCAGGGGATGGCTCACCCCTCCACTTT. The chain carries TRBV7-3 and TRBJ1-6; D might be TRBD1 (6 bases). The V gene's germline CDR1 is SGHTA and CDR2 FQGTGA. The CDR3 is made up of 14 amino acids. Trimming took off 2 bases at V and 10 bases at J, with 12 bases between the two ends. Drawing the rest from reference TRBV7-3 and TRBJ1-6, the complete variable domain is GAGVSQTPSNKVTEKGKYVELRCDPISGHTALYWYRQSLGQGPEFLIYFQGTGAADDSGLPNDRFFAVRPEGSVSTLKIQRTERGDSAVYLCASSLSGDGSPLHFGNGTRLTVT.

V and J are TRBV4-1 and TRBJ1-5; D uncertain. V was trimmed by 3 bases and J by 1 base, leaving 4 bases between them. Per germline, CDR1 MGHRA and CDR2 YSYEKL. The CDR3 consists of 13 residues. CDR3 sequence: CASSQSSNQPQHF. The CDR3 region has the DNA TGCGCCAGCAGCCAGAGCAGCAATCAGCCCCAGCATTTT.

The chain recombines TRBV7-2 with TRBJ1-3; D is undetermined. Germline lookup yields CDR1 SGHTA and CDR2 FQGNSA. With 4 bases removed from V and 4 bases from J, the gap between germline ends came to 11 bases. The CDR3 length is 14 residues. The CDR3 DNA sequence: TGTGCCAGCAGCTCCGTGGCCCAGGGAAACACCATATATTTT. Translation gives CASSSVAQGNTIYF. The full variable domain, with the rest looked up from reference TRBV7-2 and TRBJ1-3, is GAGVSQSPSNKVTEKGKDVELRCDPISGHTALYWYRQSLGQGLEFLIYFQGNSAPDKSGLPSDRFSAERTGGSVSTLTIQRTQQEDSAVYLCASSSVAQGNTIYFGEGSWLTVV.

This clone was counted between two and nine times. This chain links TRBV27 with TRBJ2-3; D unresolved. CDR3 size: 16 residues. The V and J ends lost 6 bases and 0 bases respectively, with 16 bases between them. Germline V gene lookup returns CDR1 MNHEY and CDR2 SMNVEV (reference sequence). As DNA, the CDR3 is TGTGCCAGCAGAAAAAACAGATTCCTCAGCACAGATACGCAGTATTTT. This codes for CASRKNRFLSTDTQYF.